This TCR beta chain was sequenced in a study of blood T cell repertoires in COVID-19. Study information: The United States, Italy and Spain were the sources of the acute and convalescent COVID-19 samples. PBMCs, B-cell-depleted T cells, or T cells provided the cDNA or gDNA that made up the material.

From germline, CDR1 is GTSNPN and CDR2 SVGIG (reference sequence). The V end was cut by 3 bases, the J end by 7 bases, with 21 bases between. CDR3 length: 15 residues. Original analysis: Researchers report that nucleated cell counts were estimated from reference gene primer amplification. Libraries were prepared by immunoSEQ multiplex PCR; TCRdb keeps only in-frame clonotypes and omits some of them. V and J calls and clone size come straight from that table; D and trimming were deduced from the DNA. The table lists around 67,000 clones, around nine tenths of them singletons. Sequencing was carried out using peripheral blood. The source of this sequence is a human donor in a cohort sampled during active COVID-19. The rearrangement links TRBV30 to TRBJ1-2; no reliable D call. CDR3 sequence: CAWSIRRRHSFGYTF. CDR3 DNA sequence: TGTGCCTGGAGCATAAGGAGGAGGCACTCCTTTGGCTACACCTTC.